These T cell receptor beta chains were read from a single sample in a study of OX40 agonist ivuxolimab in advanced cancers. Here immunoSEQ multiplex PCR was the method, and the copy in TCRdb shows in-frame clones only, minus some. Of 100,000 to 150,000 clones listed, 85% to 95% are singletons. The source material was CD4+ or CD8+ T cells sorted from blood, sampled in a trial of the OX40 agonist ivuxolimab. These receptors all stem from an adult with an advanced solid tumor such as melanoma, head and neck, liver or kidney cancer. CDR3s include the opening cysteine and the closing phenylalanine or tryptophan. Each record gives: V gene, J gene, clone size, D gene, CDR3 DNA, CDR3 protein. The D gene is left open where the match is weak. Size is stated for part of the rows, as once, few or many counts, or as a class when the clone is expanded.

>TRBV10-1|TRBJ2-4|-|-
TGCGCCAGCAGTGATCCGACGGGGAAGGGGAACATTCAGTACTTC
CASSDPTGKGNIQYF
>TRBV27|TRBJ2-7|few|TRBD1
TGTGCCAGCAGCGGACAGGGGAGGGAGCAGTACTTC
CASSGQGREQYF
>TRBV30|TRBJ1-4|-|-
TGTGCCTGGAGTCGACAGTCTGGGGGTGAAAAACTGTTTTTT
CAWSRQSGGEKLFF
>TRBV7-8|TRBJ1-1|-|TRBD1
TGTGCCAGCAGCTTTCAGGGGGGATGGGCTGAAGCTTTCTTT
CASSFQGGWAEAFF
>TRBV2|TRBJ2-7|few|TRBD1
TGTGCCAGCATGGCGACAGGGCCATCCTACGAGCAGTACTTC
CASMATGPSYEQYF
>TRBV7-9|TRBJ1-1|-|TRBD1
TGTGCCAGCAGCCCCGGACAGGGCTTGTCTTTTTTCACTGAAGCTTTCTTT
CASSPGQGLSFFTEAFF
>TRBV7-8|TRBJ1-4|-|TRBD1
TGTGCCAGCAGCTTAGCGGTAGGACAGGGCTATCAACTGTTTTTT
CASSLAVGQGYQLFF
>TRBV30|TRBJ2-1|-|TRBD2
TGTGCCTGGAGATTAGCGGGTTTCTACAATGAGCAGTTCTTC
CAWRLAGFYNEQFF
>TRBV7-2|TRBJ1-3|-|TRBD1
TGTGCCAGCACCCCATCGACAGGGATTGGAAACACCATATATTTT
CASTPSTGIGNTIYF
>TRBV12-5|TRBJ2-1|-|-
TGTGCTAGTGGGGCCCGACAGGAGCAGTTCTTC
CASGARQEQFF
>TRBV5-1|TRBJ1-1|-|-
TGCGCCAGCAGTCCTGTACCGGGTTTGAACACTGAAGCTTTCTTT
CASSPVPGLNTEAFF
>TRBV6-4|TRBJ2-3|-|-
TGTGCCAGCAGTGCCCGCCAGGGCTGGGCAGATACGCAGTATTTT
CASSARQGWADTQYF
>TRBV5-1|TRBJ2-5|-|-
TGCGCCAGCAGCCAGGGACCCGCACAAGAGACCCAGTACTTC
CASSQGPAQETQYF
>TRBV7-2|TRBJ2-5|-|TRBD2
TGTGCCAGCAGCTTACCGGGACTAGCGGCCCAAGAGACCCAGTACTTC
CASSLPGLAAQETQYF
>TRBV28|TRBJ2-5|-|-
TGTGCCAGCAGACTCCAAGAGACCCAGTACTTC
CASRLQETQYF
>TRBV18|TRBJ2-7|few|TRBD1
TGTGCCAGCTCACCGGACAGGGTCTACGAGCAGTACTTC
CASSPDRVYEQYF
>TRBV2|TRBJ1-5|-|-
TGTGCCAGCAGTGAGTTCGGGGCAGGGGACAATCAGCCCCAGCATTTT
CASSEFGAGDNQPQHF
>TRBV10-3|TRBJ2-7|-|-
TGTGCCATCAGTGGGACTAATGGAAACTCCTACGAGCAGTACTTC
CAISGTNGNSYEQYF
>TRBV5-1|TRBJ2-1|once|TRBD2
TGCGCCAGCAGCCTAGCGGAGAGCTCCTACAATGAGCAGTTCTTC
CASSLAESSYNEQFF
>TRBV7-7|TRBJ1-1|-|-
TGTGCTAGCAGCTTAGCTCTCCTTGAAGCTTTCTTT
CASSLALLEAFF
>TRBV19|TRBJ2-1|-|TRBD1
TGTGCCAGTAGTATTTTAGGGGGCGCATTCAATGAGCAGTTCTTC
CASSILGGAFNEQFF
>TRBV6-5|TRBJ1-5|-|-
TGTGCCAGCAGTTTCTACCCCGGGACAAGGCCTCAGCCCCAGCATTTT
CASSFYPGTRPQPQHF
>TRBV28|TRBJ1-2|-|TRBD1
TGTGCCAGCAGGACCTCCGGGACAGGGGCCGGCTACACCTTC
CASRTSGTGAGYTF
>TRBV11-1|TRBJ2-7|-|-
TGTGCCAGCAGCTCTTTCCAGACTAGCGAGCAGTACTTC
CASSSFQTSEQYF
>TRBV2|TRBJ2-1|-|TRBD2
TGTGCCAGCACCCTACTAGCGGGAGGGTGGAATGAGCAGTTCTTC
CASTLLAGGWNEQFF
>TRBV7-2|TRBJ2-1|-|TRBD2
TGTGCCAGCAGCTTACTAGCGGGCTCCTACAATGAGCAGTTCTTC
CASSLLAGSYNEQFF
>TRBV7-3|TRBJ2-7|-|-
TGTGCCAGCAGTCTCGGACGTGGCGAGCAGTACTTC
CASSLGRGEQYF
>TRBV2|TRBJ1-1|-|-
TGTGCCAGTACCACTAAGTGGGGGGACACTGAAGCTTTCTTT
CASTTKWGDTEAFF
>TRBV5-1|TRBJ2-7|-|-
TGCGCCAGCAGCCCGCAGTCTGGGGGCAGCTCCTACGAGCAGTACTTC
CASSPQSGGSSYEQYF
>TRBV5-6|TRBJ1-1|-|TRBD1
TGTGCCAGCAGCTTGGCCAGGGGGGGCACCAACCGCAACACTGAAGCTTTCTTT
CASSLARGGTNRNTEAFF
>TRBV5-4|TRBJ2-1|-|TRBD2
TGTGCCAGCAGCTCCTGGACTAGCGGTAATGAGCAGTTCTTC
CASSSWTSGNEQFF
>TRBV7-2|TRBJ2-7|-|-
TGTGCCAGCAGCAAGACAGGCCTCTCCTACGAGCAGTACTTC
CASSKTGLSYEQYF
>TRBV7-2|TRBJ2-1|-|TRBD2
TGTGCCAGCAGCCGCCTAGCGGGAAGTGGCAATGAGCAGTTCTTC
CASSRLAGSGNEQFF
>TRBV28|TRBJ2-7|-|-
TGTGCCAGCAGTCCCCTCGAGCGAGGCTACGAGCAGTACTTC
CASSPLERGYEQYF
>TRBV14|TRBJ2-7|-|-
TGTGCCAGCAGCCAAGGGTGGGCAGGCGAGCAGTACTTC
CASSQGWAGEQYF
>TRBV9|TRBJ2-7|-|-
TGTGCCAGCAGCCCCGGGACGGTCTACGAGCAGTACTTC
CASSPGTVYEQYF
>TRBV5-5|TRBJ1-2|-|TRBD1
TGTGCCAGCAGCTTACAGGGGGCCGGTGGCTACACCTTC
CASSLQGAGGYTF
>TRBV28|TRBJ1-1|few|-
TGTGCCAGCAGTTGGGATACGAACACTGAAGCTTTCTTT
CASSWDTNTEAFF
>TRBV18|TRBJ2-7|-|-
TGTGCCAGCTCACCTGACTGGAAAACCTACGAGCAGTACTTC
CASSPDWKTYEQYF
>TRBV30|TRBJ2-1|-|TRBD2
TGTGCCTGGAGTGTAAGGACTAGCGGGAGGAATGAGCAGTTCTTC
CAWSVRTSGRNEQFF
>TRBV4-2|TRBJ1-2|-|-
TGTGCCAGCAGCCAAGAGGGAACGGTGGTCTATGGCTACACCTTC
CASSQEGTVVYGYTF